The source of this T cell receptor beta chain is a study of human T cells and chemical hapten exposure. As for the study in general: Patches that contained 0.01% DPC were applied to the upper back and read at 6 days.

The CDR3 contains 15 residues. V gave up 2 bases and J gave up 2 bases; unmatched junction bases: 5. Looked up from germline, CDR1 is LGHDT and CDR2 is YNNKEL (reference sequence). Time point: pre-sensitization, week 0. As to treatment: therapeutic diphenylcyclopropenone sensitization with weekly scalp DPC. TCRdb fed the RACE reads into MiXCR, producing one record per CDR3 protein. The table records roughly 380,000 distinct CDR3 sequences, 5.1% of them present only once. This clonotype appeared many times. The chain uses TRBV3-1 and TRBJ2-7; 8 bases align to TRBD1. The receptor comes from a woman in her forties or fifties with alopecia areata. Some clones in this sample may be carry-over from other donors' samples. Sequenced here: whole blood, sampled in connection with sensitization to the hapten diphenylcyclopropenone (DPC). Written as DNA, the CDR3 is TGTGCCAGCAGCCAATTCCGGACAGGGACCTACGAGCAGTACTTC. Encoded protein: CASSQFRTGTYEQYF.